These T cell receptor beta chains were read from a single sample in a study of radiotherapy plus CTLA-4 blockade in lung cancer. Sequencing was performed with immunoSEQ multiplex PCR; in TCRdb, only in-frame clones are kept and a portion is missing. The table records roughly 120,000 clones, approximately 80% of them present only once. The source material was peripheral blood, sampled from a patient treated with radiotherapy plus ipilimumab. These receptors all stem from a human donor with non-small cell lung cancer that progressed on radiotherapy plus ipilimumab. Some clones in this sample may be carry-over from other donors' samples. Both conserved end residues are part of each CDR3. The order of the fields is CDR3 protein, CDR3 DNA, CDR3 length, clone size, D gene, J gene, V gene. A D gene is named only where the DNA matches it firmly. Some rows have no size entry. The others give once, few or many, or a class for an expanded clone.

CDR3 protein: CASSPIADSNQPQHF
CDR3 DNA: TGTGCCAGCTCACCGATCGCCGATAGCAATCAGCCCCAGCATTTT
CDR3 length: 15
clone size: once
D gene: .
J gene: TRBJ1-5
V gene: TRBV18

CDR3 protein: CASSPYGGAEETQYF
CDR3 DNA: TGTGCTAGCAGCCCCTATGGGGGGGCCGAAGAGACCCAGTACTTC
CDR3 length: 15
clone size: .
D gene: .
J gene: TRBJ2-5
V gene: TRBV7-7

CDR3 protein: CASSAVSDNSPLHF
CDR3 DNA: TGTGCCAGCAGCGCCGTGTCGGACAATTCACCCCTCCACTTT
CDR3 length: 14
clone size: .
D gene: .
J gene: TRBJ1-6
V gene: TRBV9

CDR3 protein: CASSLAKAGGSYNSPLHF
CDR3 DNA: TGTGCCAGCAGCTTAGCGAAGGCAGGGGGATCCTATAATTCACCCCTCCACTTT
CDR3 length: 18
clone size: .
D gene: TRBD1
J gene: TRBJ1-6
V gene: TRBV7-9

CDR3 protein: CASSPQVAGRGAHNEQFF
CDR3 DNA: TGTGCCAGCAGCCCTCAGGTGGCAGGGAGGGGTGCACACAATGAGCAGTTCTTC
CDR3 length: 18
clone size: once
D gene: TRBD2
J gene: TRBJ2-1
V gene: TRBV7-2

CDR3 protein: CASSSRTAPWDSPLHF
CDR3 DNA: TGTGCCAGCAGCTCCCGGACAGCCCCGTGGGATTCACCCCTCCACTTT
CDR3 length: 16
clone size: .
D gene: .
J gene: TRBJ1-6
V gene: TRBV9

CDR3 protein: CAIRGLSGTPGAEAFF
CDR3 DNA: TGTGCCATCAGGGGTTTATCGGGGACTCCAGGCGCTGAAGCTTTCTTT
CDR3 length: 16
clone size: once
D gene: .
J gene: TRBJ1-1
V gene: TRBV10-3

CDR3 protein: CASTLEAGTPLHF
CDR3 DNA: TGTGCCAGCACCCTGGAGGCGGGAACACCCCTCCACTTT
CDR3 length: 13
clone size: .
D gene: .
J gene: TRBJ1-6
V gene: TRBV27

CDR3 protein: CASSQARGGQLPFTSTDTQYF
CDR3 DNA: TGCGCCAGCAGCCAAGCTCGGGGGGGCCAACTTCCGTTTACGAGCACAGATACGCAGTATTTT
CDR3 length: 21
clone size: .
D gene: TRBD2
J gene: TRBJ2-3
V gene: TRBV4-3

CDR3 protein: CSVVVGWQLQETQYF
CDR3 DNA: TGCAGCGTTGTTGTGGGGTGGCAGCTTCAAGAGACCCAGTACTTC
CDR3 length: 15
clone size: once
D gene: .
J gene: TRBJ2-5
V gene: TRBV29-1

CDR3 protein: CASSIPGGSSPLHF
CDR3 DNA: TGTGCCAGTAGTATCCCCGGGGGAAGTTCACCCCTCCACTTT
CDR3 length: 14
clone size: .
D gene: .
J gene: TRBJ1-6
V gene: TRBV19

CDR3 protein: CASSRRAIQETQYF
CDR3 DNA: TGTGCCAGCTCACGCAGGGCGATCCAAGAGACCCAGTACTTC
CDR3 length: 14
clone size: .
D gene: .
J gene: TRBJ2-5
V gene: TRBV18

CDR3 protein: CASSYSGSSYEQYF
CDR3 DNA: TGTGCCAGCAGTTACTCAGGGAGCTCCTACGAGCAGTACTTC
CDR3 length: 14
clone size: few
D gene: .
J gene: TRBJ2-7
V gene: TRBV6-5

CDR3 protein: CASSYRGQSTDTQYF
CDR3 DNA: TGTGCCAGCAGTTACCGGGGACAGAGCACAGATACGCAGTATTTT
CDR3 length: 15
clone size: .
D gene: TRBD1
J gene: TRBJ2-3
V gene: TRBV6-5

CDR3 protein: CASSLGQGRNIQYF
CDR3 DNA: TGTGCCAGCAGCCTGGGACAGGGAAGAAACATTCAGTACTTC
CDR3 length: 14
clone size: .
D gene: TRBD1
J gene: TRBJ2-4
V gene: TRBV13

CDR3 protein: CASSQDDSGGADTQYF
CDR3 DNA: TGTGCCAGCAGCCAAGATGATAGCGGGGGGGCAGATACGCAGTATTTT
CDR3 length: 16
clone size: few
D gene: TRBD2
J gene: TRBJ2-3
V gene: TRBV4-2

CDR3 protein: CASSPGTVNSPLHF
CDR3 DNA: TGTGCCAGCAGTCCCGGGACAGTTAATTCACCCCTCCACTTT
CDR3 length: 14
clone size: .
D gene: TRBD1
J gene: TRBJ1-6
V gene: TRBV28